What follows describes a single T cell receptor beta chain. RNA was extracted from whole blood without cell sorting, alongside germline DNA. This record comes from a study of tumor-infiltrating lymphocytes in primary liver carcinoma. CDR1 is SGHAT, CDR2 FQDESV, per germline (reference sequence). V shed 2 bases, J shed 6 bases, and the junction held 16 bases outside the gene matches. This CDR3 contains 19 residues. Starting from around 510 ng of total RNA, TCR beta cDNA was produced with a primer in the constant region. A slightly modified ARM-PCR protocol with three nested multiplex PCR rounds produced these TCR beta libraries. Use of TRBV1-TRBV30 forward primers with a C-beta reverse primer characterized the first two PCR rounds, which lasted about 10 cycles each. TCRdb analysed the multiplex PCR reads with MiXCR anew, one entry per CDR3 protein. The sample has fewer than 400,000 distinct CDR3 sequences, 65% seen once.

This TCR derives from a man aged 35 to 55 with primary liver carcinoma and hepatitis B virus infection. Sequenced input: peripheral blood. J is TRBJ1-5 and V is TRBV11-1; 10 bases are shared with TRBD1. For the CDR3, the DNA is TGTGCCAGCAGCTTACCGACTGACAGGGGGCTGCTTGGCATTCAGCCCCAGCATTTT. It specifies CASSLPTDRGLLGIQPQHF.